This T cell receptor (beta chain) is from a study of cytomegalovirus exposure and HLA in healthy donors. Points from the study as a whole: TCR beta chains numbering about 160 were designated cytomegalovirus-associated. TCR beta V- and J-gene trimming was later associated with a missense DCLRE1C variant.

In the case of this clone: The antigen remains unidentified.

V dropped 4 bases and J dropped 3 bases, with 10 bases sitting between them. This CDR3 has 13 residues. Germline CDR1 reads LGHNA; CDR2 reads YNFKEQ. PCR amplification relied on 60 Vbeta primers (plus 13 Jbeta primers). Sequencing used immunoSEQ multiplex PCR; TCRdb keeps in-frame clones, though not all of them. The table has fewer than 100,000 clones, around 84% seen once; the top ten hold roughly 4%. The genes are TRBV4-2 and TRBJ2-7; the D is unclear. The receptor was derived from a woman between 35 and 50 years old in good health and CMV-seropositive. The sample comprised PBMCs. CDR3 bases: TGTGCCAGCAGCCCAGGTGCGTTCTACGAGCAGTACTTC. It encodes CASSPGAFYEQYF.